Following are 9 T cell receptor beta chains from one sample sequenced in a study of cytomegalovirus exposure and HLA in healthy donors. 60 Vbeta and 13 Jbeta primers were used in PCR. Generated by immunoSEQ multiplex PCR, the TCRdb table keeps only in-frame clones and is missing some. The sample holds fewer than 350,000 clones, around nine tenths seen once. The specimen sequenced was PBMCs. Every receptor here comes from a woman under 30 in good health and CMV-seronegative.

This chain joins TRBV10-2 and TRBJ1-4, with a tentative D call TRBD1 (5 bases). CDR1 WSHSY and CDR2 SAAADI come from the germline V gene. This CDR3 has 12 amino acids. The germline V and J ends were trimmed by 4 bases and 5 bases, with 5 bases remaining between them. The CDR3 is CASSGQNEKLFF. CDR3 bases: TGCGCCAGCAGTGGACAGAATGAAAAACTGTTTTTT.

The sample holds a few counts of this clone. The chain carries TRBV30 and TRBJ1-6, with 11 nucleotides matching TRBD1. The germline V gene encodes CDR1 GTSNPN and CDR2 SVGIG (reference sequence). This CDR3 region has 13 residues. The V segment lost 1 base and the J segment 10 bases; nucleotides outside the gene matches: 0. The CDR3, as DNA: TGTGCCTGGAGTGGGACAGGGGGCTCACCCCTCCACTTT. It yields the protein CAWSGTGGSPLHF.

The rearrangement uses TRBV6-5 and TRBJ1-3; tentatively, D is TRBD1 (6 bases). Trimming shortened V by 2 bases and J by 0 bases, and 11 bases separated the two germline ends. Germline lookup yields CDR1 MNHEY and CDR2 SVGAGI. The CDR3 is made up of 16 amino acids. DNA of the CDR3: TGTGCCAGCAGTTACCTAACAGGGAGCTCTGGAAACACCATATATTTT. Its protein is CASSYLTGSSGNTIYF.

This chain's CDR3 is CANRVSSGNTIYF. In DNA form, the CDR3 reads TGTGCCAACCGTGTGAGCTCTGGAAACACCATATATTTT. The rearrangement uses TRBV2 and TRBJ1-3; no firm D call. The germline V gene has CDR1 SNHLY and CDR2 FYNNEI. Trimming shortened V by 10 bases and J by 0 bases, and 10 bases separated the two germline ends. The CDR3 covers 13 residues.

V and J are TRBV5-1 and TRBJ2-3, with TRBD2 matching 7 bases. CDR3 length: 15 residues. V lost 0 bases, J lost 2 bases, and 3 bases stayed unmatched. From germline, CDR1 is SGHRS and CDR2 YFSETQ. The CDR3 DNA follows: TGCGCCAGCAGCTTGGCGGGACTAATCACAGATACGCAGTATTTT. This gives the protein CASSLAGLITDTQYF.

V gene TRBV5-1 combines with J gene TRBJ1-6, with 8 bases that match TRBD1. The V gene's germline CDR1 is SGHRS and CDR2 YFSETQ. The CDR3 loop spans 14 amino acids. The trim removed 4 bases at V and 7 bases at J, leaving 4 bases unmatched. CDR3 sequence reads: CASSTDRANSPLHF. The CDR3 DNA follows: TGCGCCAGCAGCACGGACAGGGCGAATTCACCCCTCCACTTT.

The chain combines TRBV29-1 with TRBJ1-3; no clear D. Germline V lookup: CDR1 SQVTM, CDR2 ANQGSEA. Deletions cut 3 bases from V and 3 bases from J, with 12 bases between. This CDR3 is 14 amino acids long. DNA of the CDR3: TGCAGCGTTGAGGAATGGGGAGGTGGAAACACCATATATTTT. This codes for CSVEEWGGGNTIYF.

The V and J genes are TRBV18 and TRBJ2-5, with a tentative D call TRBD1 (5 bases). The germline V gene encodes CDR1 KGHSH and CDR2 LQKENI. V shed 1 base and J shed 3 bases, with 9 bases lying between them. The CDR3 has 14 residues. Here the CDR3 reads CASSPQAREETQYF. The CDR3 DNA reads as TGTGCCAGCTCACCACAGGCCAGGGAAGAGACCCAGTACTTC.

The V gene is TRBV7-9, the J gene TRBJ2-1; maybe TRBD1 (6 bases). This CDR3 spans 13 amino acids. The germline V gene encodes CDR1 SEHNR and CDR2 FQNEAQ (reference sequence). The V end was cut by 3 bases, the J end by 5 bases, with 8 bases between. CDR3 DNA sequence: TGTGCCAGCAGCTTCAACAGGGACAATGAGCAGTTCTTC. It yields the protein CASSFNRDNEQFF.